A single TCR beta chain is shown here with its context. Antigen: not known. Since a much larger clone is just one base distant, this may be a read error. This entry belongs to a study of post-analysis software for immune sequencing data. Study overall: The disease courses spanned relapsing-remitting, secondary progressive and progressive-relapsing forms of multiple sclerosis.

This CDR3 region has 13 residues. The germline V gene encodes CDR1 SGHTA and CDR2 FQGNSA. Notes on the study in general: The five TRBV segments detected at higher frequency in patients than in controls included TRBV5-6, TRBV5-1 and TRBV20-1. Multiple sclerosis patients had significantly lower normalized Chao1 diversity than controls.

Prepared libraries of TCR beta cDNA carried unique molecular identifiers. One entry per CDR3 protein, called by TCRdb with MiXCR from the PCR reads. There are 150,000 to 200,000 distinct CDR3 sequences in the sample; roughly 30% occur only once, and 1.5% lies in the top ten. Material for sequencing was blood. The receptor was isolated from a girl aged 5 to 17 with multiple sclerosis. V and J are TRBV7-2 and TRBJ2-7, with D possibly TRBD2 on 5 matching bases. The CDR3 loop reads CAGSGNAAYEQYF. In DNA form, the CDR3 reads TGTGCCGGCAGCGGAAACGCCGCCTACGAGCAGTACTTC.